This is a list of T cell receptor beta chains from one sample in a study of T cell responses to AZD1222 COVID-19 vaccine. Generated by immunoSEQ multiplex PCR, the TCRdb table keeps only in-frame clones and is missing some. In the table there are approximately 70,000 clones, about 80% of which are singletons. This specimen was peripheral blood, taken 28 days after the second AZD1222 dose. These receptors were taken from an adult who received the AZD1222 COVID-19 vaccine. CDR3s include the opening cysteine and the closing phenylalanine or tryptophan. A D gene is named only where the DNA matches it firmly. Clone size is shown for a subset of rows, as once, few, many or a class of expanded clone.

cdr3_aa: CASRAGTSGEQYF; cdr3_nt: TGCGCCAGCAGGGCCGGGACTTCGGGGGAGCAGTACTTC; v_call: TRBV10-1; clone_size: .; d_call: .; j_call: TRBJ2-7
cdr3_aa: CASSIRGPDNQPQHF; cdr3_nt: TGTGCCAGTAGTATCAGGGGTCCGGACAATCAGCCCCAGCATTTT; v_call: TRBV19; clone_size: .; d_call: .; j_call: TRBJ1-5
cdr3_aa: CASSSTVATGRETQYF; cdr3_nt: TGTGCCAGCAGTTCTACAGTAGCGACAGGGCGAGAGACCCAGTACTTC; v_call: TRBV7-9; clone_size: .; d_call: TRBD1; j_call: TRBJ2-5
cdr3_aa: CASSERPGTENEKLFF; cdr3_nt: TGTGCCAGCAGTGAACGCCCCGGGACGGAGAATGAAAAACTGTTTTTT; v_call: TRBV6-1; clone_size: .; d_call: .; j_call: TRBJ1-4
cdr3_aa: CASSTGFGYTF; cdr3_nt: TGTGCCAGCAGTACGGGATTTGGCTACACCTTC; v_call: TRBV6-5; clone_size: .; d_call: .; j_call: TRBJ1-2
cdr3_aa: CASSQDRAYEQYF; cdr3_nt: TGCGCCAGCAGCCAAGACCGGGCCTACGAGCAGTACTTC; v_call: TRBV4-3; clone_size: large; d_call: .; j_call: TRBJ2-7
cdr3_aa: CASSSNRVGETQYF; cdr3_nt: TGTGCCAGCAGTTCGAACAGGGTTGGAGAGACCCAGTACTTC; v_call: TRBV27; clone_size: .; d_call: .; j_call: TRBJ2-5
cdr3_aa: CASSLLETANQETQYF; cdr3_nt: TGTGCCAGCAGTTTATTAGAGACCGCCAACCAAGAGACCCAGTACTTC; v_call: TRBV28; clone_size: .; d_call: .; j_call: TRBJ2-5
cdr3_aa: CSARVDRGTFF; cdr3_nt: TGCAGTGCTAGAGTTGACCGGGGAACTTTCTTT; v_call: TRBV20-1; clone_size: few; d_call: .; j_call: TRBJ1-1
cdr3_aa: CASSLSGGNSPLHF; cdr3_nt: TGTGCCAGCAGCTTATCAGGGGGTAATTCACCCCTCCACTTT; v_call: TRBV7-2; clone_size: .; d_call: TRBD1; j_call: TRBJ1-6
cdr3_aa: CASRADRGGNQPQHF; cdr3_nt: TGTGCCAGCAGAGCGGACAGGGGAGGCAATCAGCCCCAGCATTTT; v_call: TRBV5-8; clone_size: few; d_call: TRBD1; j_call: TRBJ1-5
cdr3_aa: CASSELAVSNSPLHF; cdr3_nt: TGTGCCAGCAGTGAACTTGCAGTGTCAAATTCACCCCTCCACTTT; v_call: TRBV2; clone_size: .; d_call: .; j_call: TRBJ1-6